This T cell receptor beta chain was identified in a study of T cell responses to AZD1222 COVID-19 vaccine. Assay: immunoSEQ multiplex PCR; the TCRdb copy retains only in-frame clones and omits some. Here the sample spans around 100,000 clones, nearly 90% being singletons. Study-wide findings and caveats: Repertoires were obtained solely post-peak T cell response. The CD4 TCRs associated with vaccination extended across spike and predominated at 160-218 and 743-854.

Germline CDR1 reads LGHDT; CDR2 reads YNNKEL (reference sequence). Losses at the gene ends were 4 bases for V and 0 bases for J; bases not matched to a gene: 6. The CDR3 covers 16 residues. Regarding this clone: Antigen unknown.

This TCR derives from an adult who received the AZD1222 COVID-19 vaccine. This chain links TRBV3-1 (or the pseudogene TRBV3-2) with TRBJ1-5; TRBD1 aligns across 7 bases. Source: peripheral blood, taken 28 days after the second AZD1222 dose. Here the CDR3 reads CASSLGQPYSNQPQHF. CDR3 in DNA: TGTGCCAGCAGCCTGGGACAGCCGTATAGCAATCAGCCCCAGCATTTT.